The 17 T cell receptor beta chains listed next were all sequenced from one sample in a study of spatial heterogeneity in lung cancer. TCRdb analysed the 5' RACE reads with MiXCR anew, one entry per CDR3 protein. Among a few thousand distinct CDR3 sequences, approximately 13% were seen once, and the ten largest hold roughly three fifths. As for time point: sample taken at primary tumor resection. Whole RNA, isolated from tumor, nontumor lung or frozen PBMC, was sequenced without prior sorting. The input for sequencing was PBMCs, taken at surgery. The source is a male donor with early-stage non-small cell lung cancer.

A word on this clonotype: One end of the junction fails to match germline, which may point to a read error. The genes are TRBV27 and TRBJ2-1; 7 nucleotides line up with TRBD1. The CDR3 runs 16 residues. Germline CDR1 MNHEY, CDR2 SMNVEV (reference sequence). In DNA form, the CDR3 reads TGTGCCAGCAGTTTATACCAGACAGGGCCCTATAATGAGCAGTTCTTC. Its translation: CASSLYQTGPYNEQFF.

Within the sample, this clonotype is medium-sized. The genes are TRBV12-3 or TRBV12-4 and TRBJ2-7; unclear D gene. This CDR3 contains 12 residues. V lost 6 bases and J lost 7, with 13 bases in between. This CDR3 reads CASSPAVGEQYF. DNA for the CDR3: TGTGCCAGCAGCCCGGCGGTTGGGGAGCAGTACTTC.

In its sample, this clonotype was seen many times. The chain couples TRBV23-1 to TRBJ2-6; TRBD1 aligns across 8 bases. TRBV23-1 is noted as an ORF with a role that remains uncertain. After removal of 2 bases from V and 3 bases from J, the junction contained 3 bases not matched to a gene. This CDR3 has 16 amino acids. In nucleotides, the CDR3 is TGCGCCAGCAGTCAAGGGACAGGCTTTGGGGCCAACGTCCTGACTTTC. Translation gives CASSQGTGFGANVLTF.

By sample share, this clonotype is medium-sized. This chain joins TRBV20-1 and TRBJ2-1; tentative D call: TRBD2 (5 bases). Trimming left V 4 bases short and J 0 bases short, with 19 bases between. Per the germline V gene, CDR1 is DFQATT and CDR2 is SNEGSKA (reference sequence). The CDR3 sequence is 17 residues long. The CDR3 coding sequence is TGCAGTGCTAAGACCTTACGGGATCCGAACTCCTACAATGAGCAGTTCTTC. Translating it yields CSAKTLRDPNSYNEQFF.

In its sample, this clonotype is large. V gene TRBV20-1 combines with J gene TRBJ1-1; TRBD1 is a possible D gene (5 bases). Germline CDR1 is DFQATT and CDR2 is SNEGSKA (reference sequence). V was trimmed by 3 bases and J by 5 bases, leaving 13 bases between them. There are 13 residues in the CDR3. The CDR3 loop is CSASGQGGTEAFF. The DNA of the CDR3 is TGCAGTGCTAGTGGGCAGGGTGGGACTGAAGCTTTCTTT.

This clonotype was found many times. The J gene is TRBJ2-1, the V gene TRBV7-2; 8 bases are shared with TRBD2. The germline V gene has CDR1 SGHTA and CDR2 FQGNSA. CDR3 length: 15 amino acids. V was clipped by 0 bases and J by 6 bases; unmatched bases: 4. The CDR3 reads CASSLALTSGNEQFF. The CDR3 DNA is TGTGCCAGCAGCTTAGCGTTAACTAGCGGCAATGAGCAGTTCTTC.

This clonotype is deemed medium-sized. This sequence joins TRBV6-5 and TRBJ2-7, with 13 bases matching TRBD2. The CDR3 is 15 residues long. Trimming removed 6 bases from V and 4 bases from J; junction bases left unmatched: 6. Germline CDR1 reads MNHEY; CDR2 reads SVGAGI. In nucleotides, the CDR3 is TGTGCCAGCAGCCGAGGACTAGCGGGAGTATACGAGCAGTACTTC. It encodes CASSRGLAGVYEQYF.

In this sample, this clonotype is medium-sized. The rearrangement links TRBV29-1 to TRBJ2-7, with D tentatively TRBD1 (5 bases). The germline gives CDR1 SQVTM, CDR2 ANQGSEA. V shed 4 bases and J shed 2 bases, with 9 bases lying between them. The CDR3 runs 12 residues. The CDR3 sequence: CSVGDSTYEQYF. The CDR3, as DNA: TGCAGCGTTGGCGACAGCACCTACGAGCAGTACTTC.

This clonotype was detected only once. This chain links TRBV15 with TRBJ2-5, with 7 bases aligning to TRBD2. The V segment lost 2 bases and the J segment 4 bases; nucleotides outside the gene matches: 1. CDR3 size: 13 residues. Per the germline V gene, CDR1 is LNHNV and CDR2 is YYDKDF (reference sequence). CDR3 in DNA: TGTGCCACCAGCAGAATAGCGGGAGAGACCCAGTACTTC. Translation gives CATSRIAGETQYF.

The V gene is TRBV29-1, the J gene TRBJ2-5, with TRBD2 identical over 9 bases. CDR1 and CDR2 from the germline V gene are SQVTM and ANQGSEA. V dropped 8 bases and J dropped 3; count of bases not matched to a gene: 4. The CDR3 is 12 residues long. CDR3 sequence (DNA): TGCAGCACCTTAGCGGGAGAAGAGACCCAGTACTTC. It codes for CSTLAGEETQYF.

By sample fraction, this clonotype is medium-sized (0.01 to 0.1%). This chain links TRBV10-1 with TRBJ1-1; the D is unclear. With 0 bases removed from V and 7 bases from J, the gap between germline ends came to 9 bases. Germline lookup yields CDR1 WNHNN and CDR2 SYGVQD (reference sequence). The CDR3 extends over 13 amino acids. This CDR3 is CASSESWGGEAFF. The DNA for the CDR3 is TGCGCCAGCAGTGAGTCTTGGGGAGGTGAAGCTTTCTTT.

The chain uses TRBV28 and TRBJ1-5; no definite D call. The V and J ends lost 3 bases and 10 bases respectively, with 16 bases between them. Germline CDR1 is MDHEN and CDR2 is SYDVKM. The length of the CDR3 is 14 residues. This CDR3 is CASSLRPRMYPQHF. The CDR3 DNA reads TGTGCCAGCAGTTTGAGGCCCCGGATGTACCCCCAGCATTTT.

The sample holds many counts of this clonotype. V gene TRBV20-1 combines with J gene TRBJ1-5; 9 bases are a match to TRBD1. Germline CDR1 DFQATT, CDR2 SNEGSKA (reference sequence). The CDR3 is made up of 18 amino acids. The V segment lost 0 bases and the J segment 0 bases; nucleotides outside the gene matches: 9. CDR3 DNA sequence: TGCAGTGCTAGAGATCTGGGACAGGGATTTTTTAGCAATCAGCCCCAGCATTTT. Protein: CSARDLGQGFFSNQPQHF.

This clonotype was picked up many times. The DNA for the CDR3 is TGCAGCGTTGGTCAGACTAGCGGAGGAGAGACCCAGTACTTC. This codes for CSVGQTSGGETQYF. J is TRBJ2-5 and V is TRBV29-1, with 9 bases that match TRBD2. The CDR3 consists of 14 residues. From germline, CDR1 is SQVTM and CDR2 ANQGSEA. V lost 4 bases, J lost 4 bases, and 7 bases stayed unmatched.

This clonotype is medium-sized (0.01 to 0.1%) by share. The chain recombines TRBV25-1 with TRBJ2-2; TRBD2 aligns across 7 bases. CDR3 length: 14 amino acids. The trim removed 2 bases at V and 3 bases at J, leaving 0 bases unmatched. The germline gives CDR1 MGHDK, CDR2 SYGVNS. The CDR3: CASSELADTGELFF. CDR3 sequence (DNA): TGTGCCAGCAGTGAACTAGCGGACACCGGGGAGCTGTTTTTT.

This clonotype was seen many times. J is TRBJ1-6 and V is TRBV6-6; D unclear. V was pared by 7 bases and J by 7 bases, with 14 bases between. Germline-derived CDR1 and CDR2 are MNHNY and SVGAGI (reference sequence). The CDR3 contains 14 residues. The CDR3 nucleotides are TGTGCCAGCAAACACCGAGAGTACAATTCACCCCTCCACTTT. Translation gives CASKHREYNSPLHF.

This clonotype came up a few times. CDR3 in amino acids: CSAQGQVGEQYF. The CDR3 DNA reads as TGCAGTGCCCAAGGACAGGTGGGAGAGCAGTACTTC. The chain carries TRBV20-1 and TRBJ2-7, with 7 bases that match TRBD1. This CDR3 has 12 residues. V lost 6 bases to trimming and J lost 7 bases; unmatched junction nucleotides: 9. Germline values: CDR1 DFQATT, CDR2 SNEGSKA (reference sequence).